The 23 T cell receptor beta chains below all came from one sample that was sequenced in a study of beta chain features in type 1 diabetes. Study observations and caveats: Shortening that was moderate but significant affected the TCRB CDR3s of Type 1 diabetes patients in all four CD4+ subsets.

As every portion of the isolated RNA was reverse transcribed, the sequencing read expressed TCRB transcripts. TCRdb keeps only in-frame clones here, not all; method: immunoSEQ multiplex PCR. The sample holds 25,000 to 30,000 clones, around 60% seen once. No cognate antigen is known for these TCRs. Sequencing was done on a sample of Tregs from blood. Source of these receptors: a woman aged 30 to 39 with type 1 diabetes.

This sequence joins TRBV5-4 and TRBJ2-3, with D possibly matching TRBD2 (6 bases). The V and J ends lost 2 bases and 5 bases respectively, with 21 bases between them. Per the germline V gene, CDR1 is SGHNT and CDR2 is YYREEE (reference sequence). The CDR3 length is 17 residues. The CDR3 here is CASSLSLAGMGGDTQYF. DNA for the CDR3: TGTGCCAGCAGCTTAAGTTTGGCGGGAATGGGAGGAGATACGCAGTATTTT.

This clone came up a few times. This chain's CDR3 is CASSRNRDYNEQFF. The DNA of the CDR3 is TGTGCCAGCAGTCGAAACAGGGATTACAATGAGCAGTTCTTC. This rearrangement joins TRBV6-1 to TRBJ2-1; a possible D gene is TRBD1 (6 bases). The CDR3 spans 14 residues. Trimming removed 5 bases from V and 4 bases from J, with 12 bases in between. CDR1 is MNHNS, CDR2 SASEGT, per germline.

This clone was counted between two and nine times. J is TRBJ1-1 and V is TRBV19; the D gene is possibly TRBD1 (5 bases). Germline CDR1 LNHDA, CDR2 SQIVND (reference sequence). Deletions cut 8 bases from V and 8 bases from J, with 12 bases between. The CDR3 has 11 amino acids. The CDR3 reads CASRGHNEAFF. For the CDR3, the DNA is TGTGCCAGTCGAGGACACAACGAAGCTTTCTTT. The entire variable domain, with the rest obtained from reference TRBV19 and TRBJ1-1, is as follows: DGGITQSPKYLFRKEGQNVTLSCEQNLNHDAMYWYRQDPGQGLRLIYYSQIVNDFQKGDIAEGYSVSREKKESFPLTVTSAQKNPTAFYLCASRGHNEAFFGQGTRLTVV.

The chain combines TRBV10-3 with TRBJ2-2; 9 bases fit TRBD2. The germline CDR1 and CDR2 sequences are ENHRY and SYGVKD. V was pared by 4 bases and J by 4 bases, with 4 bases of the junction left unmatched. The CDR3 has 15 residues. CDR3: CAISALSGGTGELFF. The CDR3 nucleotides are TGTGCCATCAGTGCCCTTAGCGGGGGCACCGGGGAGCTGTTTTTT.

The chain has TRBV5-1 and TRBJ2-1, with 7 bases fitting TRBD2. With V trimmed by 1 base and J by 8 bases, 9 bases remained unmatched. Germline V gene sequence: CDR1 SGHRS, CDR2 YFSETQ. The CDR3 consists of 15 residues. DNA of the CDR3: TGCGCCAGCAGCTTGATCGGGAGGTCAAATGATGAGCAGTTCTTC. Residues: CASSLIGRSNDEQFF.

There are a few counts of this clone. V and J are TRBV6-6 and TRBJ2-1; 10 nucleotides match TRBD2. Per germline, CDR1 MNHNY and CDR2 SVGAGI (reference sequence). After removal of 4 bases from V and 6 bases from J, the junction contained 6 bases not matched to a gene. The CDR3 consists of 15 residues. CDR3 coding DNA: TGTGCCAGCAGTTCTCAACTAGCGGGAACCAATGAGCAGTTCTTC. Protein product: CASSSQLAGTNEQFF.

This chain connects TRBV29-1 to TRBJ2-3; 7 positions match TRBD2. Germline V gene lookup returns CDR1 SQVTM and CDR2 ANQGSEA. CDR3 size: 16 residues. V dropped 2 bases and J dropped 6; count of bases not matched to a gene: 14. The CDR3 protein is CSVESPGGAGADTQYF. The CDR3 region has the DNA TGCAGCGTTGAATCCCCCGGCGGGGCGGGAGCGGATACGCAGTATTTT.

This chain connects TRBV2 to TRBJ2-7; 7 bases agree with TRBD1. Germline V gene lookup returns CDR1 SNHLY and CDR2 FYNNEI. The CDR3 extends over 14 amino acids. The trim removed 5 bases at V and 0 bases at J, leaving 4 bases unmatched. The DNA of the CDR3 is TGTGCCAGCAGTCGGGACAGAGACTCCTACGAGCAGTACTTC. This translates into CASSRDRDSYEQYF.

The chain uses TRBV14 and TRBJ1-2; D call uncertain. CDR3 size: 13 residues. The germline V gene encodes CDR1 SGHDN and CDR2 FVKESK. V was shortened by 1 base and J by 5 bases, with 8 bases between the two germline ends. CDR3 region: CASSQVAGYGYTF. In DNA, the CDR3 is TGTGCCAGCAGCCAAGTTGCGGGGTATGGCTACACCTTC.

The chain couples TRBV19 to TRBJ1-1; no reliable D call. The CDR3 runs to 13 residues. Germline V gene sequence: CDR1 LNHDA, CDR2 SQIVND (reference sequence). CDR3 residues: CAGSATLNTEAFF. Here the CDR3 DNA reads TGTGCAGGATCAGCGACTTTGAACACTGAAGCTTTCTTT.

The gene calls are TRBV28 and TRBJ1-2; perhaps TRBD1 as D (6 bases). The V gene lost 2 bases and the J gene lost 4 bases, with 8 bases spanning the gap. This CDR3 has 13 residues. Per the germline V gene, CDR1 is MDHEN and CDR2 is SYDVKM. This chain's CDR3 is CASSLPGVYGYTF. The CDR3 DNA reads as TGTGCCAGCAGTTTACCAGGGGTCTATGGCTACACCTTC.

The chain uses TRBV5-1 and TRBJ1-3; D is perhaps TRBD1 (5 bases). The V end lost 0 bases, the J end lost 1 base, and 8 bases lay between the germline ends. The germline gives CDR1 SGHRS, CDR2 YFSETQ. This CDR3 has 15 amino acids. This CDR3 reads CASSLDGGSGNTIYF. CDR3 in DNA: TGCGCCAGCAGCTTGGACGGGGGATCTGGAAACACCATATATTTT.

The rearrangement links TRBV18 to TRBJ2-7; 7 positions agree with TRBD1. The V gene end was trimmed by 6 bases and the J gene end by 5 bases; junction bases not matched to a gene: 10. CDR3 length: 14 residues. Germline CDR1 is KGHSH and CDR2 is LQKENI. CDR3 in amino acids: CASSPGQVRNEQYF. CDR3 in DNA: TGTGCCAGCTCTCCCGGACAGGTACGAAACGAGCAGTACTTC.

This clone was picked up a small number of times. The rearrangement links TRBV9 to TRBJ2-3; 8 bases map to TRBD2. Germline CDR1 is SGDLS and CDR2 is YYNGEE. The CDR3 totals 17 residues. Trimming cost V 0 bases and J 0 bases; bases outside gene matches: 6. The CDR3 nucleotides are TGTGCCAGCAGCGTAGGGAAGACTAGCGCGAGCACAGATACGCAGTATTTT. Translating gives CASSVGKTSASTDTQYF.

V gene TRBV28 combines with J gene TRBJ2-5; D is unclear. The J call may be incorrect, as the DNA end agrees better with TRBJ2-7. Germline CDR1 MDHEN, CDR2 SYDVKM. The CDR3 sequence is 11 residues long. The DNA for the CDR3 is TGTGCCAGCAGTACTTACTACGAGCAGTACTTC. Its protein product is CASSTYYEQYF.

The chain joins TRBV5-1 to TRBJ1-1; 8 bases fit TRBD1. CDR3 size: 15 residues. The V gene's germline CDR1 is SGHRS and CDR2 YFSETQ. Trimming cost V 4 bases and J 3 bases; bases outside gene matches: 8. CDR3 sequence (DNA): TGCGCCAGCAGCCCGACAGGGGAGCGGGACACTGAAGCTTTCTTT. Translated, it gives CASSPTGERDTEAFF.

The chain carries TRBV28 and TRBJ2-1; D is perhaps TRBD1 (6 bases). Germline V gene sequence: CDR1 MDHEN, CDR2 SYDVKM. Trimming cost V 5 bases and J 4 bases, with 18 bases left between them. The CDR3 has 16 amino acids. The chain's CDR3 is CASSPPGTRGYNEQFF. In DNA form, the CDR3 reads TGTGCCAGCAGTCCCCCCGGGACACGGGGATACAATGAGCAGTTCTTC.

This chain connects TRBV6-1 to TRBJ2-5, with TRBD2 as a possible D gene (5 bases). V shed 6 bases and J shed 1 base, with 12 bases lying between them. This CDR3 has 14 amino acids. Germline V CDR1 and CDR2: MNHNS, SASEGT. The DNA for the CDR3 is TGTGCCAGCAGCTACGTAGGAGGCCAAGAGACCCAGTACTTC. The encoded protein is CASSYVGGQETQYF.

V and J are TRBV7-9 and TRBJ2-2, with 9 bases that match TRBD1. J gave up 4 bases and V 9 bases, and 3 bases lay outside the gene matches. CDR1 is SEHNR, CDR2 FQNEAQ, per germline (reference sequence). The CDR3 is 13 amino acids. CDR3 loop: CARGQGSTGELFF. CDR3 nucleotide sequence: TGTGCCAGGGGACAGGGTAGCACCGGGGAGCTGTTTTTT. The full variable domain, its missing parts supplied by reference TRBV7-9 and TRBJ2-2, is DTGVSQNPRHKITKRGQNVTFRCDPISEHNRLYWYRQTLGQGPEFLTYFQNEAQLEKSRLLSDRFSAERPKGSFSTLEIQRTEQGDSAMYLCARGQGSTGELFFGEGSRLTVL.

This clone was seen only once. This chain links TRBV4-2 with TRBJ2-3; no firm D call. The CDR3 is 18 amino acids. Deletions cut 2 bases from V and 0 bases from J, with 18 bases between. Germline CDR1 reads LGHNA; CDR2 reads YNFKEQ. CDR3 residues: CASSQSPIFSPSTDTQYF. The CDR3 DNA follows: TGTGCCAGCAGCCAATCTCCTATTTTTAGCCCTAGCACAGATACGCAGTATTTT.

This chain connects TRBV19 to TRBJ1-5; D is possibly TRBD1 (6 bases). The CDR3 sequence is 15 residues long. Germline values: CDR1 LNHDA, CDR2 SQIVND (reference sequence). V was clipped by 6 bases and J by 3 bases, with 15 bases between them. The CDR3: CASRRLGGVNQPQHF. For the CDR3, the DNA is TGTGCCAGTAGGCGTCTAGGGGGGGTCAATCAGCCCCAGCATTTT.

This chain links TRBV7-9 with TRBJ2-3; tentatively, D is TRBD2 (5 bases). The V and J ends lost 3 bases and 4 bases respectively, with 11 bases between them. CDR1 and CDR2 (germline): SEHNR, FQNEAQ (reference sequence). CDR3 size: 14 residues. CDR3 sequence (DNA): TGTGCCAGCAGCTTTAGTTGGGGAGCAGATACGCAGTATTTT. Translation gives CASSFSWGADTQYF.

The chain uses TRBV28 and TRBJ2-1; 11 bases align to TRBD2. The germline CDR1 and CDR2 sequences are MDHEN and SYDVKM. The CDR3 consists of 14 residues. Germline trimming cut 6 bases from V and 6 bases from J; bases unmatched to any gene: 4. CDR3 protein: CASSRLAGINEQFF. CDR3 nucleotide sequence: TGTGCCAGCAGCCGACTAGCGGGAATCAATGAGCAGTTCTTC.